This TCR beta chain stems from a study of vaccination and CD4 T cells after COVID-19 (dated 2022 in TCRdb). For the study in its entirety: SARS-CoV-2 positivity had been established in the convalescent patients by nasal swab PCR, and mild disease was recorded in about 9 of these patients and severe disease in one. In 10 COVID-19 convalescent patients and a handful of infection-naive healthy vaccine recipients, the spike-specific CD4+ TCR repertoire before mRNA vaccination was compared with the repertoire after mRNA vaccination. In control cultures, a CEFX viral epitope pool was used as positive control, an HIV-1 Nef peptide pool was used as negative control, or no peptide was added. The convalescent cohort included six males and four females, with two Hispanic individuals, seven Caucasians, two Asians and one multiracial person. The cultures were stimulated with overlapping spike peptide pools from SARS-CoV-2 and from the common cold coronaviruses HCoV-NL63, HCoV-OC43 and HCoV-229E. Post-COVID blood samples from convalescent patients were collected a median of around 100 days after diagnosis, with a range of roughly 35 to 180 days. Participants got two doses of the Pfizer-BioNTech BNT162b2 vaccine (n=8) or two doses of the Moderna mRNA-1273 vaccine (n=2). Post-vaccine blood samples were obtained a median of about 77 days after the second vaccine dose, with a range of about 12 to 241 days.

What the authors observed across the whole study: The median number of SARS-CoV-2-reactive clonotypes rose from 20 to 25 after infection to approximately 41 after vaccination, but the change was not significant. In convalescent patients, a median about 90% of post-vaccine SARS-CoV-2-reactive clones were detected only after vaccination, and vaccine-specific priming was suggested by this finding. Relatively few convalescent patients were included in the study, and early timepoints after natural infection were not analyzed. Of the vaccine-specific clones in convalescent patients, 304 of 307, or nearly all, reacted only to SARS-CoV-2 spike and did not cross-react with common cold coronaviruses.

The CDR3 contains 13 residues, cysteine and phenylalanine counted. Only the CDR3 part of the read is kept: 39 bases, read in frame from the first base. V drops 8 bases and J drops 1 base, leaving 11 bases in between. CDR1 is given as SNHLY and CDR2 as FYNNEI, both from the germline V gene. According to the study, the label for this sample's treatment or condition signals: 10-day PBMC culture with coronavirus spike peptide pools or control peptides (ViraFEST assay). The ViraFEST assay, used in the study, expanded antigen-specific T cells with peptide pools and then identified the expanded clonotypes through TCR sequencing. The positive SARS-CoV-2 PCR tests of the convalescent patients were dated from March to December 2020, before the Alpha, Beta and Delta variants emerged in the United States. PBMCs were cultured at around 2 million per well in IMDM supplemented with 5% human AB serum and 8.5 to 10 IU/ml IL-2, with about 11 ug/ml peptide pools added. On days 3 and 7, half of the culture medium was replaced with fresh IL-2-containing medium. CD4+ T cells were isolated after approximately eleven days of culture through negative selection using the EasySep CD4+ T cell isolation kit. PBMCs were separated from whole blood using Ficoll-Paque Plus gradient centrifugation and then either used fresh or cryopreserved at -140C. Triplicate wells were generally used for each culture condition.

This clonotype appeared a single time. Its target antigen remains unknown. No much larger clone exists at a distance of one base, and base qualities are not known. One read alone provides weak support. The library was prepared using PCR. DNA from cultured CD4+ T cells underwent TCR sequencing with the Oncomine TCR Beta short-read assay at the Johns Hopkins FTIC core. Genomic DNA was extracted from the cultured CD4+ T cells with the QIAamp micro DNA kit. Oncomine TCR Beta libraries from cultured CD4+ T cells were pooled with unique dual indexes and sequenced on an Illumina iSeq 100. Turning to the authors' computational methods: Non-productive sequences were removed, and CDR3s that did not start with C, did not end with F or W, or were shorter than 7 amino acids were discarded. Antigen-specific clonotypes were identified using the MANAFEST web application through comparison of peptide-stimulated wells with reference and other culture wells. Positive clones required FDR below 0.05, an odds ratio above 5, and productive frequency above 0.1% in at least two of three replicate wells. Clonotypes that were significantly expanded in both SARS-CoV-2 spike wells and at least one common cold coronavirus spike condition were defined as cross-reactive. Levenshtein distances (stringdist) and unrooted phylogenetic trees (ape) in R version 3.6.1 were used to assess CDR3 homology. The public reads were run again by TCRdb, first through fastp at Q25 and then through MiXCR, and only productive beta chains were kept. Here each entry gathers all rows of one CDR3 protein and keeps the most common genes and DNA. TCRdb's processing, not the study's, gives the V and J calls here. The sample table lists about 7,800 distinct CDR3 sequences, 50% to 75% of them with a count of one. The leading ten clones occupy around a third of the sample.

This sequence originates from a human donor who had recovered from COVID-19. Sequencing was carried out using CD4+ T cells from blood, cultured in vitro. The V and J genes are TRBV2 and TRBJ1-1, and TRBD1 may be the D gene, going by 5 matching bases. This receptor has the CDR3 CASLARENTEAFF. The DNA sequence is TGTGCCAGCCTGGCCAGGGAGAACACTGAAGCTTTCTTT.